Following are 25 T cell receptor beta chains from one sample sequenced in a study of vaccination and CD4 T cells after COVID-19. At the Johns Hopkins FTIC core, DNA taken from cultured CD4+ T cells was sequenced by way of the Oncomine TCR Beta short-read assay. TCRdb re-called the PCR reads with MiXCR, one entry per CDR3 protein. The data contain about 20,000 distinct CDR3 sequences, 45% to 55% of them singletons. These receptors have no identified antigens. Treatment in this sample: approximately nine-day PBMC culture with coronavirus spike peptide pools or control peptides (ViraFEST assay). The source material was CD4+ T cells from blood, cultured in vitro. The receptors here all came from a human donor who had recovered from COVID-19.

This clonotype was recorded a few times. This chain uses TRBV6-1 with TRBJ2-2, with unresolved D. CDR3 length: 15 residues. The ends were cut back, 4 bases at V and 6 bases at J, with 15 bases in the middle. Germline CDR1 is MNHNS and CDR2 is SASEGT. CDR3 in DNA: TGTGCCAGCAGTGCCCTGGGCCCAGTAGCCGGGGAGCTGTTTTTT. Translated: CASSALGPVAGELFF.

Comment on this clonotype: The junction shows a germline mismatch at one end, possibly a read error. V is TRBV7-3 and J is TRBJ2-7; 15 bases match TRBD2. The germline V gene encodes CDR1 SGHTA and CDR2 FQGTGA. This CDR3 comprises 20 residues. The CDR3 reads CASSQDTWTSGRERGYEQYF. Written as DNA, the CDR3 is TGCGCCAGCAGCCAAGATACGTGGACTAGCGGGAGGGAAAGGGGCTACGAGCAGTACTTC.

V and J are TRBV11-3 and TRBJ2-5, with D hard to call. V was trimmed by 0 bases and J by 1 base, leaving 9 bases between them. Germline CDR1 reads SGHNT; CDR2 reads YENEEA. The CDR3 contains 15 residues. The CDR3 region has the DNA TGTGCCAGCAGCTTAGAGGGCCAGACCCAAGAGACCCAGTACTTC. Protein sequence: CASSLEGQTQETQYF.

J is TRBJ1-5 and V is TRBV6-5; D ambiguous. The germline V gene has CDR1 MNHEY and CDR2 SVGAGI. V lost 0 bases and J lost 5, with 5 bases in between. This CDR3 has 13 amino acids. CDR3 loop: CASSYSAYQPQHF. DNA of the CDR3: TGTGCCAGCAGTTACTCAGCGTATCAGCCCCAGCATTTT.

The chain combines TRBV20-1 with TRBJ1-2; D is unresolved. CDR3 size: 12 residues. Per germline, CDR1 DFQATT and CDR2 SNEGSKA (reference sequence). V dropped 2 bases and J dropped 8 bases, with 12 bases sitting between them. The CDR3 sequence: CSARPGFGGYTF. CDR3 nucleotide sequence: TGCAGTGCTAGACCAGGATTTGGCGGCTACACCTTC.

V gene TRBV21-1 combines with J gene TRBJ2-5; no DNA check was done on the table's D call, TRBD1. TRBV21-1 is listed as a pseudogene. This CDR3 has 15 amino acids. The CDR3 nucleotides read TGTGCCAGCAGCCTTAGGGGGGGGGCTCAGGAGACCCAGTACTTC. This gives the protein CASSLRGGAQETQYF.

The chain links TRBV20-1 to TRBJ2-3; either TRBD1 or TRBD2 may fit D (6 bases each). CDR3 length equals 13 residues. Trimming cost V 4 bases and J 6 bases, with 14 bases left between them. CDR1 is DFQATT and CDR2 is SNEGSKA in the germline V gene (reference sequence). CDR3 amino acids: CSANPGDTDTQYF. In DNA form, the CDR3 reads TGCAGTGCTAATCCGGGGGACACGGATACGCAGTATTTT.

This sequence joins TRBV12-5 and TRBJ1-2; maybe TRBD1 (5 bases). This CDR3 has 13 amino acids. CDR1 is LGHNT, CDR2 FRNRAP, per germline. The germline V and J ends were trimmed by 2 bases and 6 bases, with 10 bases remaining between them. The CDR3 protein is CASGLQGTNGYTF. The CDR3 nucleotides are TGTGCTAGTGGTTTGCAGGGAACAAATGGCTACACCTTC.

The chain joins TRBV9 to TRBJ1-6; 9 bases are a match to TRBD1. This CDR3 has 15 residues. Germline CDR1 reads SGDLS; CDR2 reads YYNGEE. The trim removed 1 base at V and 10 bases at J, leaving 6 bases unmatched. The CDR3: CASSVLGDRESPLHF. DNA of the CDR3: TGTGCCAGCAGCGTATTAGGGGACAGGGAATCACCCCTCCACTTT. Supplemented by reference TRBV9 and TRBJ1-6, the full variable domain reads DSGVTQTPKHLITATGQRVTLRCSPRSGDLSVYWYQQSLDQGLQFLIQYYNGEERAKGNILERFSAQQFPDLHSELNLSSLELGDSALYFCASSVLGDRESPLHFGNGTRLTVT.

The chain recombines TRBV6-1 with TRBJ2-3; 10 nucleotides agree with TRBD1. The CDR3 spans 18 residues. CDR1 and CDR2 from the germline V gene are MNHNS and SASEGT. J gave up 3 bases and V 6 bases, and 15 bases lay outside the gene matches. This CDR3 reads CASRIDTPGTGVTDTQYF. CDR3 DNA: TGTGCCAGCAGAATCGATACCCCCGGGACAGGGGTGACAGATACGCAGTATTTT.

This clonotype was detected a few times. V is TRBV20-1 and J is TRBJ2-2; D not resolved. Germline CDR1 is DFQATT and CDR2 is SNEGSKA (reference sequence). CDR3 length: 15 amino acids. V lost 0 bases and J 4 bases, leaving 12 bases between the germline ends. The chain's CDR3 is CSARDRASGTGELFF. CDR3 nucleotides: TGCAGTGCTAGAGATCGGGCCTCGGGCACCGGGGAGCTGTTTTTT.

The rearrangement uses TRBV6-1 and TRBJ2-7; 8 bases line up with TRBD1. After removal of 4 bases from V and 4 bases from J, the junction contained 6 bases not matched to a gene. The CDR3 is 14 amino acids. Germline-derived CDR1 and CDR2 are MNHNS and SASEGT. For the CDR3, the DNA is TGTGCCAGCAGTGGGACAGGGCCTAGGTACGAGCAGTACTTC. Translation gives CASSGTGPRYEQYF.

This clonotype was seen a few times. The rearrangement uses TRBV20-1 and TRBJ1-3; D is undetermined. The V end was cut by 7 bases, the J end by 2 bases, with 12 bases between. The germline V gene encodes CDR1 DFQATT and CDR2 SNEGSKA (reference sequence). The CDR3 spans 13 residues. CDR3 loop: CSVGSGAGNTIYF. CDR3 nucleotide sequence: TGCAGTGTCGGTTCTGGGGCTGGAAACACCATATATTTT.

The V and J genes are TRBV20-1 and TRBJ2-5; TRBD2 matches 11 bases. Trimming took 6 bases from V and 2 from J; bases not matched to a gene: 8. CDR3 length equals 15 residues. CDR1 is DFQATT, CDR2 SNEGSKA, per germline (reference sequence). The CDR3: CSAPGTSGTQETQYF. The CDR3 bases are TGCAGTGCCCCCGGGACTAGCGGCACTCAAGAGACCCAGTACTTC.

The chain recombines TRBV10-3 with TRBJ1-1; D might be TRBD1 (6 bases). Germline lookup yields CDR1 ENHRY and CDR2 SYGVKD. V was shortened by 3 bases and J by 3 bases, with 11 bases between the two germline ends. CDR3 length: 14 amino acids. The CDR3 reads CAISDRAGDTEAFF. The CDR3 region has the DNA TGTGCCATCAGTGATCGGGCAGGGGACACTGAAGCTTTCTTT.

This clonotype was detected only a few times. The chain is built from TRBV27 and TRBJ1-6, with a weak D call TRBD1 (6 bases). V lost 5 bases to trimming and J lost 10 bases, with 15 bases between them. From germline, CDR1 is MNHEY and CDR2 SMNVEV (reference sequence). This CDR3 region has 14 residues. CDR3 amino acids: CASSNREEGSPLHF. The DNA of the CDR3 is TGTGCCAGCAGTAACAGGGAGGAGGGATCACCCCTCCACTTT.

Only a few counts were recorded for this clonotype. J is TRBJ1-5 and V is TRBV19; a possible D gene is TRBD1 (5 bases). V was clipped by 8 bases and J by 0 bases, with 14 bases between them. The germline gives CDR1 LNHDA, CDR2 SQIVND (reference sequence). The CDR3 covers 15 residues. CDR3 in amino acids: CASEISGSSNQPQHF. CDR3 DNA: TGTGCCAGTGAGATTTCAGGGAGTAGCAATCAGCCCCAGCATTTT.

The chain joins TRBV3-1 to TRBJ2-6; no firm D call. Per germline, CDR1 LGHDT and CDR2 YNNKEL (reference sequence). This CDR3 has 16 residues. V was clipped by 0 bases and J by 0 bases, with 6 bases between them. CDR3 sequence (DNA): TGTGCCAGCAGCCAAGAGGTAGGCTCTGGGGCCAACGTCCTGACTTTC. Amino acid sequence: CASSQEVGSGANVLTF.

The genes are TRBV5-1 and TRBJ2-3; 7 bases agree with TRBD2. Trimming cost V 3 bases and J 3 bases; bases outside gene matches: 10. From germline, CDR1 is SGHRS and CDR2 YFSETQ. The CDR3 contains 16 residues. CDR3 region: CASSYLGGGGTDTQYF. The CDR3 nucleotides are TGCGCCAGCAGCTACCTTGGTGGGGGAGGGACAGATACGCAGTATTTT.

The chain combines TRBV6-1 with TRBJ2-1; tentative D call: TRBD1 (6 bases). Germline-derived CDR1 and CDR2 are MNHNS and SASEGT. Trimming removed 0 bases from V and 0 bases from J, with 18 bases in between. This CDR3 region has 19 residues. CDR3 DNA: TGTGCCAGCAGTGAAGCTGTTTTGGGACACCTAAGCTCCTACAATGAGCAGTTCTTC. Residues: CASSEAVLGHLSSYNEQFF.

The CDR3 DNA sequence: TGTGCCAGCAGCTTCGGGACAGGGCTGCGGGAGGAAAAACTGTTTTTT. Its translation is CASSFGTGLREEKLFF. The rearrangement links TRBV11-3 to TRBJ1-4; the match to TRBD1 covers 9 bases. The ends lost 3 bases at V and 8 bases at J; junction bases unmatched: 10. The germline V gene encodes CDR1 SGHNT and CDR2 YENEEA. The CDR3 loop spans 16 amino acids.

This clonotype was seen more than once but under ten times. The chain uses TRBV20-1 and TRBJ1-1; a weak D match, TRBD1 (6 bases). V lost 6 bases and J 4 bases, leaving 15 bases between the germline ends. The length of the CDR3 is 13 residues. CDR1 and CDR2 from the germline V gene are DFQATT and SNEGSKA (reference sequence). This CDR3 is CSAWSKGGTEAFF. For the CDR3, the DNA is TGCAGTGCGTGGTCCAAGGGGGGCACTGAAGCTTTCTTT.

This clonotype turned up a few times. The gene calls are TRBV20-1 and TRBJ1-2; D is unresolved. Germline V gives CDR1 DFQATT, CDR2 SNEGSKA (reference sequence). The germline V and J ends were trimmed by 5 bases and 4 bases, with 11 bases remaining between them. The CDR3 is 12 amino acids. In DNA form, the CDR3 reads TGCAGTGCTCCTTCCCCCGGCTATGGCTACACCTTC. It is translated as CSAPSPGYGYTF.

This chain links TRBV19 with TRBJ1-5; D is uncertain. Germline lookup yields CDR1 LNHDA and CDR2 SQIVND (reference sequence). This CDR3 is built from 14 residues. V was clipped by 1 base and J by 4 bases, with 8 bases between them. The CDR3 DNA reads TGTGCCAGTAGTATAGGGCAACCAAATCAGCCCCAGCATTTT. It yields the protein CASSIGQPNQPQHF.

This clonotype was counted between two and nine times. This chain uses TRBV6-2 or TRBV6-3 with TRBJ1-2, with a weak D call TRBD1 (6 bases). The germline V gene encodes CDR1 MNHEY and CDR2 SVGEGT. The CDR3 runs 13 residues. Trimming took 7 bases from V and 3 from J, leaving 12 bases between them. The CDR3 nucleotides read TGTGCCAGCAAAAGGGGGGGCTACTATGGCTACACCTTC. It yields the protein CASKRGGYYGYTF.